These T cell receptor beta chains were read from a single sample in a study of blood T cell repertoires in COVID-19. Using immunoSEQ multiplex PCR, the repertoire was profiled, and TCRdb retains in-frame clones only, with some absent. The table includes roughly 250,000 clones, 80% to 90% detected once. Sequences were obtained from PBMCs or T cells enriched from blood (not recorded which). The receptors were gathered from a woman in her twenties or thirties who had recovered from COVID-19. The conserved cysteine and the conserved F or W are not part of the CDR3 here.

CDR3,V
ASSRSVHYEQY,TRBV28
ASSPTGAGGYT,TRBV7-9
ASSHAFLTGAMGYGYT,TRBV4-1
SVGPTGSNLYGYT,TRBV29-1
ASSLRQGDGYT,TRBV5-1
ASSPPGTLNTEAF,TRBV9
SASLGAAVGNQPQH,TRBV20-1
ASSPGTGQTEAF,TRBV7-2
ASSYKFGATNEKLF,TRBV6-5
ASSQQGVSYEQY,TRBV18
ASSPPDTDYEQY,TRBV7-6
ASSFPVQGQPQH,TRBV28
ASSFTSNEKLF,TRBV7-9
SASFLAEDADTQY,TRBV20-1
ASSFPGVEQY,TRBV7-9
ASTPRGAGAGEQY,TRBV19
AILDYHNEQF,TRBV5-8
ASSLDEGAEQF,TRBV7-9
ASSEGQGTTGELF,TRBV6-1
ASIGAVNPNTEAF,TRBV10-2
ASSTVRGNTEAF,TRBV19
ASSITGLSGNTIY,TRBV5-1
AWSVIGTEYEKLF,TRBV30
ASRGSLGQGTNEKLF,TRBV7-8
ASSTTYLNSPLH,TRBV7-9
ASSLTGDNQPQH,TRBV28
ASSWEGEGYNEQF,TRBV13
ASSGGQGGLNEQF,TRBV25-1
ASSRTGGSGYT,TRBV3-1/TRBV3-2
ASSFSGGLYTDTQY,TRBV11-2
ASSQGLAGVWTGELF,TRBV3-1/TRBV3-2
ASRFSNQPQH,TRBV28
ASSLAGGWNTEAF,TRBV7-9
ATSDNWAGAEAF,TRBV24-1
ASSLFQDLNTEAF,TRBV7-2
ATTSTGISGANVLT,TRBV28
ASSRQGNYGYT,TRBV28
ASRMRQGENYGYT,TRBV6-5
ASSTLRGLKSSYNEQF,TRBV19
ASSLPQGGEQY,TRBV5-4
ASSLDYESGRALNEQF,TRBV11-2
ASSLGGRNGYT,TRBV5-4
SVGGTSGIVYEQY,TRBV29-1
ASSRELGGGETQY,TRBV14
ASSEGAGDDYEQY,TRBV6-1
ASTFGQLNTEAF,TRBV5-1
ASSLRTSNSPLH,TRBV9
ASRVTSPNTEAF,TRBV19